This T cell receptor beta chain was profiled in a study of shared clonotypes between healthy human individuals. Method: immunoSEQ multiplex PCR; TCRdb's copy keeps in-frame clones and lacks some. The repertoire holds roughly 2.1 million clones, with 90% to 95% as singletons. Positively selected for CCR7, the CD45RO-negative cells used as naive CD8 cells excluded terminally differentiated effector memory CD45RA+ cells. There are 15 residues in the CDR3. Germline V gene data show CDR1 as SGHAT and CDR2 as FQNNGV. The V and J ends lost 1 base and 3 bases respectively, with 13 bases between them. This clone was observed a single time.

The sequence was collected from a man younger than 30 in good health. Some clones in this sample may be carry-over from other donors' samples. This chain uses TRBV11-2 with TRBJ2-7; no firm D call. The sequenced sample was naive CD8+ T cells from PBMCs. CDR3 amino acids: CASSLGFASYYEQYF. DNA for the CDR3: TGTGCCAGCAGCTTAGGCTTCGCGTCCTACTACGAGCAGTACTTC.